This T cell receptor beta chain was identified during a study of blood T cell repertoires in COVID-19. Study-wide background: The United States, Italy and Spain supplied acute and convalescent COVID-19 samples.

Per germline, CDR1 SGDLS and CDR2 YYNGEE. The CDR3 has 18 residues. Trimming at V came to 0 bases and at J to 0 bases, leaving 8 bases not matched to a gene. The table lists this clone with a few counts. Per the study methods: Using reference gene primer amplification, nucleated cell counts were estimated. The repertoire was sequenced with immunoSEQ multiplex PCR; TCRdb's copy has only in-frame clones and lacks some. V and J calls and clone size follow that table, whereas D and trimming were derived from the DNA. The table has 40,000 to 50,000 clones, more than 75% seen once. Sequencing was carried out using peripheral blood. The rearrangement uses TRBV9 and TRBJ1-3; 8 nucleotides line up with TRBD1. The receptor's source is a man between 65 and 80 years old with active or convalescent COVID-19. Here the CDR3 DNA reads TGTGCCAGCAGCGTAGAGTCCGGACAGGGCTTCTCTGGAAACACCATATATTTT. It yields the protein CASSVESGQGFSGNTIYF.